This T cell receptor (beta chain) originates from a study of CD8 T cells in ankylosing spondylitis. Quantitative barcoded 5'-RACE was used to prepare TCR beta libraries. TCRdb ran MiXCR on the 5' RACE reads and lists one entry per CDR3 protein. Seen here are 700,000 to 1,000,000 distinct CDR3 sequences, 10% to 15% observed once, and the top ten hold less than 0.65%. Notes on the study in general: According to the report, clones linked to the disease were significantly enriched in matched synovial fluid samples taken from ankylosing spondylitis patients. A TCR beta motif of about 8 highly homologous variants appeared characteristic of ankylosing spondylitis blood.

This clonotype was counted a few times. The antigen remains undetermined. The V and J ends lost 5 bases and 7 bases, in that order; junction bases with no gene match: 11. This CDR3 contains 14 residues. Germline V gene lookup returns CDR1 SGHVS and CDR2 FQNEAQ. The sample taken for sequencing was blood, either unsorted or a sorted T cell fraction (not recorded which). The chain employs TRBV7-8 and TRBJ2-7; 7 positions agree with TRBD2. The receptor was derived from a male donor with ankylosing spondylitis. CDR3 amino acids: CASSPPGGVREQYF. In DNA, the CDR3 is TGTGCCAGCAGCCCCCCGGGGGGAGTACGGGAGCAGTACTTC.